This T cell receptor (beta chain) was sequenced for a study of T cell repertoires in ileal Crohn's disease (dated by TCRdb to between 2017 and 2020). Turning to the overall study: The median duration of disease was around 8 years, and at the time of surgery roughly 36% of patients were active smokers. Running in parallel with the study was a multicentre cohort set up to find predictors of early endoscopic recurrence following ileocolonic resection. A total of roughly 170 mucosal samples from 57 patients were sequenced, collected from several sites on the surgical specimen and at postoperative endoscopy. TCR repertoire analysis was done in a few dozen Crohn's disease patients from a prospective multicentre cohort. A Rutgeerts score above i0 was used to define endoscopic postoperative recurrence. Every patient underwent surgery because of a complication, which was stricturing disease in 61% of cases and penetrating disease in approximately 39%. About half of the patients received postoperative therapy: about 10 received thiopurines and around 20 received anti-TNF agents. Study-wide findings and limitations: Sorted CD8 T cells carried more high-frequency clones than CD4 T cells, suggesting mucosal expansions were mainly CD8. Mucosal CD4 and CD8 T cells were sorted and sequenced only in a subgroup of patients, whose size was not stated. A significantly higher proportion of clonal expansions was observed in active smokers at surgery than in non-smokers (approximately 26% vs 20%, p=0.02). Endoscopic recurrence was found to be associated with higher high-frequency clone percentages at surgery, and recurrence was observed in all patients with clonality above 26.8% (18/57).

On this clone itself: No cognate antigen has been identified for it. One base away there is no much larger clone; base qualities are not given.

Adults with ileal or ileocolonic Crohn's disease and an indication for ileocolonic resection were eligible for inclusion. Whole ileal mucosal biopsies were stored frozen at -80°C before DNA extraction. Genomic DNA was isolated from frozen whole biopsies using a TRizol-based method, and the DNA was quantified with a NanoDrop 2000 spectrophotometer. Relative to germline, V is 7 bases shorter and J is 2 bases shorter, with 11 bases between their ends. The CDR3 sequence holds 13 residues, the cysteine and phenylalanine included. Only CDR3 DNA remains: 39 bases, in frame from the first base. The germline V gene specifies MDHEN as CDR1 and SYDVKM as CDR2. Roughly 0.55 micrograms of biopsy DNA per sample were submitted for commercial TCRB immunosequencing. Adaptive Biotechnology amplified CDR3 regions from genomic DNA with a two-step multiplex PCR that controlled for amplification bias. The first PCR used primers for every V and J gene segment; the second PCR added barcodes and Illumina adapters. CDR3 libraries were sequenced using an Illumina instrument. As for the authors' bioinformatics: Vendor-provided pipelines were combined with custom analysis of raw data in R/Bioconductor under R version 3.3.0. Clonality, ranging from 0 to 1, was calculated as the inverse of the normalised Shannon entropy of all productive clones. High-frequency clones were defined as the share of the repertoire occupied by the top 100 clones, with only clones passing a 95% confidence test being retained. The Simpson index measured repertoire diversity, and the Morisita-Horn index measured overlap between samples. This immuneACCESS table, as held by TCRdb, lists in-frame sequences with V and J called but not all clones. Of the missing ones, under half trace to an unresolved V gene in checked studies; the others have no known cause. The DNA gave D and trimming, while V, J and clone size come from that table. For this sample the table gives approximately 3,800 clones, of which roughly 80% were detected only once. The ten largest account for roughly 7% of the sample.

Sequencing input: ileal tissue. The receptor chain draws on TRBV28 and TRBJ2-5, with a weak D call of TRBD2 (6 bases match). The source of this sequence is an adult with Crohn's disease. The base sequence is TGTGCCAGCACCCAGGGAGGTCAAGAGACCCAGTACTTC. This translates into CASTQGGQETQYF.